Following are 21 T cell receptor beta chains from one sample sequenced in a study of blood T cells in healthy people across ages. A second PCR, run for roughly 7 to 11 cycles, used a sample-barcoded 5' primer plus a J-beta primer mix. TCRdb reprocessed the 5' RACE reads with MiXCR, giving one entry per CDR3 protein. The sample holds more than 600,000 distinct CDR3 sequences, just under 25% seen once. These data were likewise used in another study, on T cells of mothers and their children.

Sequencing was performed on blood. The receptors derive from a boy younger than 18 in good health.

The CDR3 coding sequence is TGTGCCAGCAGCCCCTCCGGAGAACTACAACAGACCCAGTACTTC. Amino acid sequence: CASSPSGELQQTQYF. The chain combines TRBV3-1 with TRBJ2-5; no definite D call. This CDR3 spans 15 amino acids. Trimming stripped 4 bases from V and 6 bases from J, with 18 bases between. Germline V lookup: CDR1 LGHDT, CDR2 YNNKEL (reference sequence).

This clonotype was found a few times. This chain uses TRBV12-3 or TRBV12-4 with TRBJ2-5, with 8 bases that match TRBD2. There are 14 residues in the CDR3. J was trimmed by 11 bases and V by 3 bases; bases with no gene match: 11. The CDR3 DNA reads TGTGCCAGCAGTTTTTCCAGCGGGAGCGGAGAGCAGTACTTC. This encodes CASSFSSGSGEQYF.

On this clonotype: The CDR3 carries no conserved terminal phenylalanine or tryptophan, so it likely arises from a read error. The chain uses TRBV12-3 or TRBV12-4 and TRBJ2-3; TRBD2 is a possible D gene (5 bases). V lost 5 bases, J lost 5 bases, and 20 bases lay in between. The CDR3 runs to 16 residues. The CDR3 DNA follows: TGTGCCAGCAGTCGCCCGGTAAGAGCGGTGGAAGATACGCAGTATTCT. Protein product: CASSRPVRAVEDTQYS.

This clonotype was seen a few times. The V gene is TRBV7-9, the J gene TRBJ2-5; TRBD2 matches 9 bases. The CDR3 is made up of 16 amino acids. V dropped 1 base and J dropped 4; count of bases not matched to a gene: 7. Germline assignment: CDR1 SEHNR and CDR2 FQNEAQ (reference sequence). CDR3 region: CASSLVAGGPSETQYF. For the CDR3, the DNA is TGTGCCAGCAGCTTAGTTGCGGGAGGGCCATCAGAGACCCAGTACTTC. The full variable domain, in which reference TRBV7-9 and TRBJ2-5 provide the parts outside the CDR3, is DTGVSQNPRHKITKRGQNVTFRCDPISEHNRLYWYRQTLGQGPEFLTYFQNEAQLEKSRLLSDRFSAERPKGSFSTLEIQRTEQGDSAMYLCASSLVAGGPSETQYFGPGTRLLVL.

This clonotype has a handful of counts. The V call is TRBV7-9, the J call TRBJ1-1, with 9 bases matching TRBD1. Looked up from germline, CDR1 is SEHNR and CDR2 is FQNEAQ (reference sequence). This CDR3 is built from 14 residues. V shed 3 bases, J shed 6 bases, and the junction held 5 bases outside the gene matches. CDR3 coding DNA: TGTGCCAGCAGCTTGGGGACAGGGAAACCTGAAGCTTTCTTT. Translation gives CASSLGTGKPEAFF.

CDR3 DNA sequence: TGTGCCAGCGGCTCGTCGTCGGGCCGCTTGCAGTACTTC. Translated: CASGSSSGRLQYF. The chain has TRBV7-2 and TRBJ2-7; D unclear. Germline CDR1 is SGHTA and CDR2 is FQGNSA. The CDR3 consists of 13 residues. Trimming pared 8 bases from V and 9 bases from J, leaving 20 bases between.

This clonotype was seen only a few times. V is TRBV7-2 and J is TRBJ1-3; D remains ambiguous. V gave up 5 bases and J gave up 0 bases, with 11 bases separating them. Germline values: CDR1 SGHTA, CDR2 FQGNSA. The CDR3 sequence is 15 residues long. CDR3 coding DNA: TGTGCCAGCAGCCCCAGCGGCCCCTCTGGAAACACCATATATTTT. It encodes CASSPSGPSGNTIYF.

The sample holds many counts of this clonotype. Here the CDR3 DNA reads TGTGCCAGTTCCCCTACAGATACAGATACGCAGTATTTT. This gives the protein CASSPTDTDTQYF. The V gene is TRBV28, the J gene TRBJ2-3; no clear D gene. The CDR3 extends over 13 amino acids. Germline CDR1 and CDR2: MDHEN and SYDVKM. V was shortened by 9 bases and J by 3 bases, with 13 bases between the two germline ends.

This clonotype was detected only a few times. DNA for the CDR3: TGCGCCAGCCAGCTGTCAGAGACCCAGTACTTC. Its translation is CASQLSETQYF. This rearrangement joins TRBV5-1 to TRBJ2-5; D call uncertain. V shed 7 bases and J shed 4 bases, with 8 bases lying between them. The CDR3 extends over 11 amino acids. Germline lookup yields CDR1 SGHRS and CDR2 YFSETQ.

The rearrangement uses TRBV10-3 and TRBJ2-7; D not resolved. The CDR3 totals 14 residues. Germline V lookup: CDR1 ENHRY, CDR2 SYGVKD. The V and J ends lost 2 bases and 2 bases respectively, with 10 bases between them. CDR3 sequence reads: CAISEQGGTYEQYF. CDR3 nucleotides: TGTGCCATCAGTGAGCAAGGCGGAACCTACGAGCAGTACTTC.

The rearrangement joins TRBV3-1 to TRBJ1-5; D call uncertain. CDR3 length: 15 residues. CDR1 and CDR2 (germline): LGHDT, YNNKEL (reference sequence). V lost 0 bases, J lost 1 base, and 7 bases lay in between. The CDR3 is CASSQDRGSNQPQHF. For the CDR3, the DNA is TGTGCCAGCAGCCAAGATCGAGGCAGCAATCAGCCCCAGCATTTT.

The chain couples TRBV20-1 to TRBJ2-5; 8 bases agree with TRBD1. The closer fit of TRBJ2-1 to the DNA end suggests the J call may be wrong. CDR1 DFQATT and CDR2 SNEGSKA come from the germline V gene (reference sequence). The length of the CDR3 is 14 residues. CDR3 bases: TGCAGTGCTCCCATTCAGGGGGCAGAGAATGAGCAGTTCTTC. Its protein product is CSAPIQGAENEQFF.

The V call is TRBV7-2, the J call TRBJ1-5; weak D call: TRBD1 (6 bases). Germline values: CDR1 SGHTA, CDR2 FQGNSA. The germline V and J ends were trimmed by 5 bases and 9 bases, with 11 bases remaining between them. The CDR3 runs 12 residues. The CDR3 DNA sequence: TGTGCCAGCAGCGCACAGGGCGGGCCCCAGCATTTT. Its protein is CASSAQGGPQHF. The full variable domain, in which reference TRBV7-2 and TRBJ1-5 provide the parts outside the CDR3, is GAGVSQSPSNKVTEKGKDVELRCDPISGHTALYWYRQSLGQGLEFLIYFQGNSAPDKSGLPSDRFSAERTGGSVSTLTIQRTQQEDSAVYLCASSAQGGPQHFGDGTRLSIL.

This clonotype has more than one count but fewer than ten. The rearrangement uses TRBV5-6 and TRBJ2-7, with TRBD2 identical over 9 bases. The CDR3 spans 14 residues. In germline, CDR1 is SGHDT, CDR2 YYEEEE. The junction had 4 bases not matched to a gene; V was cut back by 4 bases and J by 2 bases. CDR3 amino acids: CASSISGSTYEQYF. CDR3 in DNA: TGTGCCAGCAGCATTAGCGGGAGTACCTACGAGCAGTACTTC.

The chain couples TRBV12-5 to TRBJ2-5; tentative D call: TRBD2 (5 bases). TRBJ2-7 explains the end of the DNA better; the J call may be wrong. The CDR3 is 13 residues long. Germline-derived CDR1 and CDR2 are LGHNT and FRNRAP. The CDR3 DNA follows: TGTGCTAGTGGCGGCGGGCGCAACTACGAGCAGTACTTC. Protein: CASGGGRNYEQYF.

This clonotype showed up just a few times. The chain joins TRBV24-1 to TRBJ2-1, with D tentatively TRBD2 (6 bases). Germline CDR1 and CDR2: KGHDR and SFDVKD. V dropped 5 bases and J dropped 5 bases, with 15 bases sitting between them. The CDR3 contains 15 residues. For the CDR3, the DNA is TGTGCCACCAGTGCTAACCCGGGGGTACACAATGAGCAGTTCTTC. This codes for CATSANPGVHNEQFF.

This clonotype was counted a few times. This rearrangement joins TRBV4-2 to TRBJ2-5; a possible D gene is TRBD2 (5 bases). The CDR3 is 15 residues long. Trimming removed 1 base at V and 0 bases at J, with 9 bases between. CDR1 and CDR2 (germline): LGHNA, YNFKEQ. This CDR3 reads CASSQAVGDQETQYF. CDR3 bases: TGTGCCAGCAGCCAAGCAGTCGGGGACCAAGAGACCCAGTACTTC.

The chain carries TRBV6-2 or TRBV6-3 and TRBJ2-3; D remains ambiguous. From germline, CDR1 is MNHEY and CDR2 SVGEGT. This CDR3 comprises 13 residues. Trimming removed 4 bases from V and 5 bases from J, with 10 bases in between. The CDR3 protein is CASSSWGEDTQYF. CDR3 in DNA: TGTGCCAGCAGTTCCTGGGGTGAAGATACGCAGTATTTT.

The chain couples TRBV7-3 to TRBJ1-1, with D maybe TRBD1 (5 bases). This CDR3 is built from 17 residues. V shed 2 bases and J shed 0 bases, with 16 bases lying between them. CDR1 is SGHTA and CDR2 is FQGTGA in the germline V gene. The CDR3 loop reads CASSLGHGAGMNTEAFF. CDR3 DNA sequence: TGTGCCAGCAGCTTAGGTCACGGGGCAGGGATGAACACTGAAGCTTTCTTT.

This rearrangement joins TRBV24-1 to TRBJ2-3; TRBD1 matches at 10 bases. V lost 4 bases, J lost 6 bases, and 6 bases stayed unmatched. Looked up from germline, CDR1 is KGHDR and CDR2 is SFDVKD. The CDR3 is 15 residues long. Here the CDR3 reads CATSDPTGGFDTQYF. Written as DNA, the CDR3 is TGTGCCACCAGTGACCCGACAGGGGGCTTTGATACGCAGTATTTT.

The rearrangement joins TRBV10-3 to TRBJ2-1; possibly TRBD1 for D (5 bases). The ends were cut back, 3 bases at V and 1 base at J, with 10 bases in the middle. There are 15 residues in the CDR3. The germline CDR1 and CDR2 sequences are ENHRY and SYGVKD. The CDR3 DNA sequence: TGTGCCATCAGTGAAGGGGCAGGGTCCTACAATGAGCAGTTCTTC. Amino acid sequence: CAISEGAGSYNEQFF.